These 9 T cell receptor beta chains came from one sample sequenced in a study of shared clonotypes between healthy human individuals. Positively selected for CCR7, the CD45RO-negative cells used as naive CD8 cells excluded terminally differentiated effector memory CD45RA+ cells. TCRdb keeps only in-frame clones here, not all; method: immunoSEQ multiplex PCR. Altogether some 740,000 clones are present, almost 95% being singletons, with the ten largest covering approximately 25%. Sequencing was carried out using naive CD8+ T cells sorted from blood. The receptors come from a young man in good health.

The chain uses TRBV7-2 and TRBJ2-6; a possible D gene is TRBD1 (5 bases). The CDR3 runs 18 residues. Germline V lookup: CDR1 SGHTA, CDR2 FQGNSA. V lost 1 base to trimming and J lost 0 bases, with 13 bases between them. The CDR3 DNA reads TGTGCCAGCAGCTTAGGTGTCGCAGGGATCTCTGGGGCCAACGTCCTGACTTTC. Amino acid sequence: CASSLGVAGISGANVLTF.

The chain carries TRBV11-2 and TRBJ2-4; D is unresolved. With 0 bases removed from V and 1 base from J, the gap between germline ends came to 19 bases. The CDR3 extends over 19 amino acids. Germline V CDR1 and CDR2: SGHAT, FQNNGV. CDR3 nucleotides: TGTGCCAGCAGCTTAGACGGTATGGGGTTTTCGAGGGCCAAAAACATTCAGTACTTC. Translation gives CASSLDGMGFSRAKNIQYF. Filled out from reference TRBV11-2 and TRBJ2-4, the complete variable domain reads EAGVAQSPRYKIIEKRQSVAFWCNPISGHATLYWYQQILGQGPKLLIQFQNNGVVDDSQLPKDRFSAERLKGVDSTLKIQPAKLEDSAVYLCASSLDGMGFSRAKNIQYFGAGTRLSVL.

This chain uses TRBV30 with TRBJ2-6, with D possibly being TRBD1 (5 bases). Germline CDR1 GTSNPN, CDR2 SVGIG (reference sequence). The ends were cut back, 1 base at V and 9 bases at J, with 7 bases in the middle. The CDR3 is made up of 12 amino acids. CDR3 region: CAWSGDSNVLTF. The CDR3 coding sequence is TGTGCCTGGAGTGGCGACAGCAACGTCCTGACTTTC.

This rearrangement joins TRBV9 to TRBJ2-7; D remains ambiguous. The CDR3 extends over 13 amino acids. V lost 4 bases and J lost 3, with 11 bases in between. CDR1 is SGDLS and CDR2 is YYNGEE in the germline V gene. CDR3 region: CASSPGVNYEQYF. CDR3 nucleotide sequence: TGTGCCAGCAGCCCTGGGGTTAACTACGAGCAGTACTTC.

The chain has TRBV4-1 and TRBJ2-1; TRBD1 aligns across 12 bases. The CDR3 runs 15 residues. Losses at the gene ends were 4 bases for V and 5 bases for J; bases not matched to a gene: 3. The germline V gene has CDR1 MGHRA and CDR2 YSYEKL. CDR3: CASSRDRGRNNEQFF. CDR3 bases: TGCGCCAGCAGCCGGGACAGGGGGCGAAACAATGAGCAGTTCTTC.

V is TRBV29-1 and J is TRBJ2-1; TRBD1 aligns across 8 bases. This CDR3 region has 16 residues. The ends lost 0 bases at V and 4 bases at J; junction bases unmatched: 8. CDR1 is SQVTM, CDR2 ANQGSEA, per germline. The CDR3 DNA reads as TGCAGCGTTGAAGATATGGGACAGGCGATTTACAATGAGCAGTTCTTC. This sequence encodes CSVEDMGQAIYNEQFF.

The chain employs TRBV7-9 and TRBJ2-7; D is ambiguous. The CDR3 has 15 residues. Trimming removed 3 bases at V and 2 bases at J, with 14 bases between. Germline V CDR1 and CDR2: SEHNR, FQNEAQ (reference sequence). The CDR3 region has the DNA TGTGCCAGCAGCTTTTTCCAAGGGTCTCCCTACGAGCAGTACTTC. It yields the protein CASSFFQGSPYEQYF.

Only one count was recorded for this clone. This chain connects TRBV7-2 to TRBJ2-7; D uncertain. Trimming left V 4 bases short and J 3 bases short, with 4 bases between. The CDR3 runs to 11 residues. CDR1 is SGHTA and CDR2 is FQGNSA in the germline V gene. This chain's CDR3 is CASSSLYEQYF. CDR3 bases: TGTGCCAGCAGCTCCCTCTACGAGCAGTACTTC.

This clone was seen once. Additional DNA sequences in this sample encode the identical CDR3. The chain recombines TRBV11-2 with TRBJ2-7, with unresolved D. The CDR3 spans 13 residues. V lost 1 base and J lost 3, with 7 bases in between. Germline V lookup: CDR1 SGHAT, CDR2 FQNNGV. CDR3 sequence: CASSLGLDYEQYF. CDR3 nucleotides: TGTGCCAGCAGCTTAGGGCTCGACTACGAGCAGTACTTC.